The subject of this entry is one T cell receptor beta chain. The antigen is undetermined. Healthy donors of bone marrow made up the group. The CDR3 runs to 14 residues. Germline CDR1 and CDR2: SGHNT and YENEEA. V gave up 4 bases and J gave up 8 bases, with 17 bases separating them. The sample originates from a study of cytomegalovirus exposure and HLA in healthy donors. Overall study findings and caveats: There were 164 TCR beta chains listed as cytomegalovirus-associated. In a later analysis, a missense DCLRE1C variant was linked to TCR beta V- and J-gene trimming.

The PCR employed 60 Vbeta primers together with 13 Jbeta primers. This table comes from immunoSEQ multiplex PCR, and its TCRdb copy is limited to in-frame clones, with some not included. The repertoire includes about 85,000 clones, about 80% of them detected once, and 20% to 30% sits in the top ten. The clonotype originates from a woman between 45 and 65 years old in good health and CMV-seropositive. The chain has TRBV11-3 and TRBJ1-2; D is ambiguous. Material: PBMCs. The CDR3 protein is CASSSCQRREGYTF. In nucleotides, the CDR3 is TGTGCCAGCAGCTCTTGCCAGAGGAGAGAGGGCTACACCTTC.